The clone carrying this T cell receptor (beta chain) was counted a few times. These data belong to a study of human T cells and chemical hapten exposure. Study-wide background: Alopecia areata, totalis and universalis patients, mostly female, were included.

The time point is: patch test 3, about 24 weeks after DPC sensitization. Treatment indicated: therapeutic diphenylcyclopropenone sensitization with weekly scalp DPC. Library construction involved attaching unique molecular identifiers to individual cDNA molecules, which allowed quantitative, reproducible TCR counting. Via MiXCR, TCRdb re-called the RACE reads, giving one row per CDR3 protein. The profile shows under 130,000 distinct CDR3 sequences, under 35% of them singletons. V shed 5 bases and J 6 bases; nucleotides not matched to a gene: 8. The CDR3 runs 15 residues. The receptor was isolated from a man aged 35-49 years with alopecia areata. Some clones in this sample may be carry-over from other donors' samples. The chain joins TRBV12-3 or TRBV12-4 to TRBJ1-5; 9 bases align to TRBD1. The sequences come from whole blood, collected in connection with sensitization to the hapten diphenylcyclopropenone (DPC). CDR3 DNA sequence: TGTGCCAGCAGTCCCCAGACAGGGGGTAGTCAGCCCCAGCATTTT. As protein: CASSPQTGGSQPQHF.